This is a list of T cell receptor beta chains from one sample in a study of T cell repertoires in cytomegalovirus infection. TCRdb called the reads again in MiXCR, with one record for every CDR3 protein. The table lists approximately 110,000 distinct CDR3 sequences, around 30% of them singletons. These receptors have no known antigen. The sequences come from CD8+ T cells from cultured PBMCs, collected from culture after CMV antigen stimulation. The receptors here all came from a human donor in good health (CMV status not recorded). Some clones in this sample may be carry-over from other donors' samples. The CDR3 runs from the conserved cysteine through the conserved F or W. Each record gives: V gene, D gene, clone size, J gene, CDR3 protein, CDR3 DNA. D genes are given only for firm matches. Clone size is given for some rows only: seen once, a few or many times, or a class if the clone is expanded.

>TRBV15|TRBD1|-|TRBJ2-5
CATSSGGQGRETQYF
TGTGCCACCAGCAGTGGCGGACAGGGCCGTGAGACCCAGTACTTC
>TRBV12-3/TRBV12-4|-|few|TRBJ1-5
CASSLAAQPQHF
TGTGCCAGCAGTTTAGCTGCTCAGCCCCAGCATTTT
>TRBV12-3/TRBV12-4|-|few|TRBJ1-3
CASSGERGGPGNTIYF
TGTGCCAGCAGTGGGGAGCGCGGAGGACCTGGAAACACCATATATTTT
>TRBV7-9|-|few|TRBJ2-7
CASSRSQDYPYEQYF
TGTGCCAGCAGCCGCAGCCAGGACTATCCCTACGAGCAGTACTTC
>TRBV28|-|few|TRBJ1-1
CASSPDSAEVGQMAFF
TGTGCCAGCAGTCCCGATTCGGCTGAGGTAGGACAGATGGCTTTCTTT
>TRBV5-6|TRBD2|-|TRBJ2-1
CASSWGSGGTYNEQFF
TGTGCCAGCAGCTGGGGTAGCGGGGGCACGTACAATGAGCAGTTCTTC
>TRBV6-4|-|few|TRBJ1-2
CASSEETASYGYTF
TGTGCCAGCAGTGAGGAGACAGCGTCCTATGGCTACACCTTC
>TRBV7-8|-|many|TRBJ1-5
CASSSGYSSGNQPQHF
TGTGCCAGCAGCTCCGGGTACTCTTCGGGCAATCAGCCCCAGCATTTT
>TRBV7-8|TRBD1|-|TRBJ2-2
CASIIHRGKGTGELFF
TGTGCCAGCATCATCCACAGGGGCAAGGGCACCGGGGAGCTGTTTTTT
>TRBV24-1|-|-|TRBJ2-2
CATSGAGNTGELFF
TGTGCCACCAGTGGAGCGGGGAACACCGGGGAGCTGTTTTTT
>TRBV2|-|-|TRBJ2-1
CASSDRELSSEQFF
TGTGCCAGCAGTGACCGGGAACTGTCTAGTGAGCAGTTCTTC
>TRBV10-3|-|few|TRBJ1-1
CAISDWETGNTEAFF
TGTGCCATCAGTGATTGGGAGACAGGGAACACTGAAGCTTTCTTT
>TRBV5-1|-|-|TRBJ2-7
CASSRRQGRAYEQYF
TGCGCCAGCAGCCGAAGACAGGGGAGGGCCTACGAGCAGTACTTC
>TRBV6-5|-|-|TRBJ1-2
CASSYKWPSLRTVGYTF
TGTGCCAGCAGTTACAAGTGGCCCTCCCTGAGAACGGTCGGCTACACCTTC
>TRBV4-1|-|-|TRBJ1-1
CASSQYGPGGMNTEAFF
TGCGCCAGCAGCCAATACGGACCGGGGGGGATGAACACTGAAGCTTTCTTT
>TRBV28|-|-|TRBJ2-7
CASRPLPISYEQYF
TGTGCCAGCAGGCCGTTACCGATCTCCTACGAGCAGTACTTC
>TRBV19|-|-|TRBJ1-1
CASIYTGTNTEAFF
TGTGCCAGTATTTATACAGGGACGAACACTGAAGCTTTCTTT
>TRBV10-3|-|-|TRBJ1-3
CAIRGQPSGNTIYF
TGTGCCATCAGGGGACAACCCTCTGGAAACACCATATATTTT
>TRBV7-9|-|-|TRBJ2-3
CASSFPHGGLTDTQYF
TGTGCCAGCAGCTTTCCCCACGGGGGGCTCACAGATACGCAGTATTTT
>TRBV15|TRBD1|-|TRBJ2-1
CATSREDLQGATQDEQFF
TGTGCCACCAGCAGAGAGGACCTACAGGGGGCGACTCAGGATGAGCAGTTCTTC
>TRBV4-2|-|many|TRBJ2-4
CASSQKVEGGRNIQYF
TGTGCCAGCAGCCAAAAAGTAGAGGGGGGGAGGAACATTCAGTACTTC
>TRBV7-9|TRBD1|-|TRBJ2-1
CASSPSQDRGQFF
TGTGCCAGCAGCCCGTCCCAAGACAGGGGACAGTTCTTC
>TRBV7-8|TRBD1|many|TRBJ1-3
CASSNGTGSGNTIYF
TGTGCCAGCAGCAACGGGACAGGCTCTGGAAACACCATATATTTT
>TRBV27|TRBD2|few|TRBJ2-1
CASCSGGAAYNEQFF
TGTGCCAGCTGTAGCGGGGGGGCCGCCTACAATGAGCAGTTCTTC
>TRBV27|-|few|TRBJ2-1
CASSFSGDYNEQFF
TGTGCCAGCAGTTTTTCGGGGGATTACAATGAGCAGTTCTTC
>TRBV29-1|-|-|TRBJ2-3
CSVVGAGRNTDTQYF
TGCAGCGTTGTAGGGGCAGGGAGGAACACAGATACGCAGTATTTT
>TRBV12-3/TRBV12-4|TRBD2|many|TRBJ2-2
CASRLAGGTGELFF
TGTGCCAGCCGACTAGCGGGGGGGACGGGGGAGCTGTTTTTT
>TRBV5-1|TRBD1|medium-sized|TRBJ1-2
CASSEGTGRADGYTF
TGCGCCAGCAGCGAGGGGACAGGGCGCGCCGATGGCTACACCTTC
>TRBV2|TRBD1|few|TRBJ1-5
CASSALDRWAAGNQPQHF
TGTGCCAGCAGCGCATTGGACAGGTGGGCCGCGGGCAATCAGCCCCAGCATTTT
>TRBV6-2/TRBV6-3|TRBD1|once|TRBJ2-1
CASSEYGTGSYNEQFF
TGTGCCAGCAGTGAATATGGGACAGGCTCCTACAATGAGCAGTTCTTC
>TRBV12-3/TRBV12-4|-|many|TRBJ1-5
CASRQVNQPQHF
TGTGCCAGCCGTCAAGTCAATCAGCCCCAGCATTTT
>TRBV12-3/TRBV12-4|TRBD1|-|TRBJ2-7
CASSPRTGGRYEQYF
TGTGCCAGCAGTCCCCGGACAGGGGGCAGGTACGAGCAGTACTTC
>TRBV28|-|-|TRBJ2-7
CASSSIGFYEQYF
TGTGCCAGCAGTTCGATAGGGTTTTACGAGCAGTACTTC
>TRBV18|TRBD1|-|TRBJ2-7
CASSRRDSSYEQYF
TGTGCCAGCTCTCGACGGGACAGCTCCTACGAGCAGTACTTC
>TRBV27|-|-|TRBJ2-2
CASSLAAASNTGELFF
TGTGCCAGCAGTTTGGCCGCTGCTTCGAACACCGGGGAGCTGTTTTTT
>TRBV19|TRBD2|-|TRBJ2-1
CASSTGTSSYNEQFF
TGTGCCAGTAGTACAGGGACTAGCTCCTACAATGAGCAGTTCTTC
>TRBV7-2|TRBD1|-|TRBJ1-1
CASSLGGGRRNTEAFF
TGTGCCAGCAGCTTAGGAGGGGGCAGACGCAACACTGAAGCTTTCTTT
>TRBV11-2|-|-|TRBJ1-5
CASSFSGYSNQPQHF
TGTGCCAGCAGCTTTTCCGGGTACAGCAATCAGCCCCAGCATTTT
>TRBV10-3|TRBD1|few|TRBJ2-1
CAISTDDRGGDEQFF
TGTGCCATCAGTACCGATGACAGGGGAGGCGATGAGCAGTTCTTC
>TRBV7-4|TRBD2|-|TRBJ2-7
CASSLASGGPYEQYF
TGTGCCAGCAGCTTAGCTAGCGGGGGCCCCTACGAGCAGTACTTC
>TRBV7-9|TRBD2|-|TRBJ2-3
CASSSRGGSADTQYF
TGTGCCAGCAGCTCGCGGGGGGGAAGCGCAGATACGCAGTATTTT
>TRBV7-8|-|-|TRBJ1-4
CASSLVAAGWANEKLFF
TGTGCCAGCAGCTTAGTAGCGGCAGGGTGGGCTAATGAAAAACTGTTTTTT
>TRBV3-1|-|-|TRBJ2-5
CASSPDAGETQYF
TGTGCCAGCAGCCCGGATGCGGGGGAGACCCAGTACTTC
>TRBV4-1|-|few|TRBJ2-3
CASSQPGAAPDTQYF
TGCGCCAGCAGCCAACCGGGGGCCGCCCCAGATACGCAGTATTTT
>TRBV28|-|-|TRBJ2-7
CASSSVGWNSYEQYF
TGTGCCAGCAGTTCGGTAGGTTGGAACTCCTACGAGCAGTACTTC
>TRBV6-5|-|few|TRBJ1-2
CASSYLSRGSGYTF
TGTGCCAGCAGTTACCTGAGTAGGGGATCTGGCTACACCTTC
>TRBV7-2|-|many|TRBJ2-7
CASSSTPDVSYEQYF
TGTGCCAGCAGCTCGACTCCAGACGTCTCCTACGAGCAGTACTTC
>TRBV6-1|TRBD2|few|TRBJ2-1
CASSSERGGLFGEQFF
TGTGCCAGCAGTTCCGAGCGGGGGGGCCTTTTCGGGGAGCAGTTCTTC
>TRBV5-6|TRBD1|-|TRBJ1-1
CASSRDRGLDIEAFF
TGTGCCAGCAGCCGGGACAGGGGGCTAGACATTGAAGCTTTCTTT
>TRBV7-8|TRBD2|-|TRBJ2-7
CASSLGLAGPRYEQYF
TGTGCCAGCAGCTTAGGACTAGCGGGGCCTAGGTACGAGCAGTACTTC
>TRBV6-1|TRBD1|-|TRBJ1-1
CASSTRGQGNPAQAFF
TGTGCCAGCAGCACTAGGGGGCAAGGCAATCCGGCTCAAGCTTTCTTT
>TRBV19|TRBD1|many|TRBJ1-6
CASRGTGGKSPLHF
TGTGCCAGTAGAGGGACAGGGGGTAAGTCACCCCTCCACTTT